Sequencing of this T cell receptor beta chain was carried out in a study of vaccination and CD4 T cells after COVID-19. Study at large: The authors exposed cells to overlapping spike peptides derived from SARS-CoV-2, HCoV-NL63, HCoV-OC43 and HCoV-229E.

This clonotype was counted between two and nine times. What it binds is not known. Stated treatment: approximately nine-day PBMC culture with coronavirus spike peptide pools or control peptides (ViraFEST assay). T cells were expanded with peptide pools, and expanded clonotypes were identified by TCR sequencing. Days 3 and 7 saw half the medium replaced with fresh IL-2 medium. Scientists separated out CD4+ T cells through negative selection following 10 days in culture. CD4+ T cells that had been cultured provided DNA sequenced with the Oncomine TCR Beta short-read assay. TCRdb reanalysed the PCR reads using MiXCR and keeps one entry per CDR3 protein. The data hold about 4,600 distinct CDR3 sequences, with over 25% observed a single time. Sample: CD4+ T cells from blood, cultured in vitro. The sequence was collected from a human donor who had recovered from COVID-19.

CDR3 DNA: TGTGCCAGCAGAGGGGACAGGGCTGCCGAGCAGTACTTC. Amino acid sequence: CASRGDRAAEQYF. This chain joins TRBV6-1 and TRBJ2-7, with TRBD1 matching 9 bases. The CDR3 length is 13 residues. With 6 bases clipped from V and 6 bases from J, the junction kept 6 bases outside the gene matches. Germline-derived CDR1 and CDR2 are MNHNS and SASEGT.